This is a list of T cell receptor beta chains from one sample in a study of blood T cells in healthy people across ages. Each CDR3 protein is one row after TCRdb ran MiXCR on the 5' RACE reads. The sample has roughly 680,000 distinct CDR3 sequences, 20% to 25% seen once. The sample comprised blood. The receptors derive from a man aged 65 to 79 in good health. The CDR3 runs from the conserved cysteine through the conserved F or W. Each record gives: clone size, D gene, V gene, CDR3 length, J gene, CDR3 DNA, CDR3 protein. D genes are given only for firm matches. Clone sizes are given selectively: once, few, many, or a class where the clone is expanded.

NA	NA	TRBV20-1	16	TRBJ2-5	TGCAGTGCTAGAAGAACAGGTGGCGGCGGAGGAGAGACCCAGTACTTC	CSARRTGGGGGETQYF
NA	NA	TRBV3-1	15	TRBJ2-1	TGTGCCAGCAGCCTACAACCCTTCTCCTACAATGAGCAGTTCTTC	CASSLQPFSYNEQFF
few	NA	TRBV11-2	17	TRBJ2-1	TGTGCCAGCAGCTCGCCAGTTAGTCAGGGCAACTACAATGAGCAGTTCTTC	CASSSPVSQGNYNEQFF
few	TRBD2	TRBV29-1	14	TRBJ2-1	TGCAGCGTATACCTAGCGGGACGATACAATGAGCAGTTCTTC	CSVYLAGRYNEQFF
few	NA	TRBV15	17	TRBJ2-7	TGTGCCACCACTTCGCGACAGGGAGGTACTAGCGGCTACGAGCAGTACTTC	CATTSRQGGTSGYEQYF
NA	NA	TRBV5-1	14	TRBJ2-5	TGCGCCAGCAGCTTGAAGGATAGCGCTGAGACCCAGTACTTC	CASSLKDSAETQYF
many	TRBD2	TRBV28	12	TRBJ2-7	TGTGCCAGCAGTTTACTAGCGGGACAGCAGTACTTC	CASSLLAGQQYF
many	TRBD2	TRBV7-2	14	TRBJ2-2	TGTGCCAGCCAGCGGGAGTTGGACACCGGGGAGCTGTTTTTT	CASQRELDTGELFF
few	TRBD2	TRBV27	15	TRBJ2-7	TGTGCCAGCAGTCCGCGGGAGGGCCAAGGAACCGAGCAGTACTTC	CASSPREGQGTEQYF
NA	TRBD1	TRBV28	15	TRBJ1-5	TGTGCCAGCAGCCGGGACAGGGAAGTCAATCAGCCCCAGCATTTT	CASSRDREVNQPQHF
few	NA	TRBV20-1	13	TRBJ1-5	TGCAGTGCTAGTTCCGGCAGGAATCAGCCCCAGCATTTT	CSASSGRNQPQHF
NA	TRBD2	TRBV20-1	14	TRBJ2-1	TGCAGTGCCCTACTAGCGGGAGGGCCAGGTGAGCAGTTCTTC	CSALLAGGPGEQFF
few	NA	TRBV7-8	14	TRBJ2-5	TGTGCCAGCAGCCCCGAGAACGGGATGGAGACCCAGTACTTC	CASSPENGMETQYF
NA	TRBD1	TRBV27	14	TRBJ1-2	TGTGCCAGCAGTCCTCGGGACAGGATCTATGGCTACACCTTC	CASSPRDRIYGYTF
NA	NA	TRBV28	13	TRBJ2-3	TGTGCCATCTGGGACTCCAACACAGATACGAAGTATTTT	CAIWDSNTDTKYF
NA	TRBD2	TRBV2	14	TRBJ2-5	TGTGCCAGCTCCAGGCAGGCCGAAGTCCTGGGACTAAACTTC	CASSRQAEVLGLNF
NA	NA	TRBV2	13	TRBJ2-7	TGTGCCAGCAGTGGGGGCGAGGCCTACGAGCAGTACTTC	CASSGGEAYEQYF
NA	NA	TRBV5-5	16	TRBJ2-3	TGTGCCAGCAGATCGATGTGGGGGCCGAGCACAGATACGCAGTATTTT	CASRSMWGPSTDTQYF
NA	NA	TRBV7-8	13	TRBJ2-3	TGTGCCAGCAGCTCCGGCAAGGCCGATACGCAGTATTTT	CASSSGKADTQYF
few	TRBD1	TRBV5-4	15	TRBJ1-2	TGTGCCAGCAGCCGGGGACAGGATAATGACTATGGCTACACCTTC	CASSRGQDNDYGYTF
NA	NA	TRBV9	15	TRBJ2-1	TGTGCCAGCAGCGTATCAGGTCCCTCCTACAATGAGCAGTTCTTC	CASSVSGPSYNEQFF
NA	TRBD1	TRBV7-8	16	TRBJ2-7	TGTGCCAGCAGCCTGATAGGACAGGGGTCATCCTACGAGCAGTACTTC	CASSLIGQGSSYEQYF
few	TRBD2	TRBV7-2	15	TRBJ2-1	TGTGCCAGCAGCGCCACTAGCGGGAGGGCGAATGAGCAGTTCTTC	CASSATSGRANEQFF
few	NA	TRBV15	14	TRBJ2-1	TGTGCCACCAGCAGAGTAAACTCCTACAATGAGCAGTTCTTC	CATSRVNSYNEQFF
NA	NA	TRBV12-3/TRBV12-4	14	TRBJ1-1	TGTGCCAGCGGGAAATCGGGGGCTCGGCCTGAAGCTTTCTTT	CASGKSGARPEAFF
NA	NA	TRBV12-3/TRBV12-4	15	TRBJ1-6	TGTGCCAGCAGTTTAATGGGGACCTTGGGCTCACCCCTCCACTTT	CASSLMGTLGSPLHF
NA	TRBD1	TRBV5-1	14	TRBJ2-7	TGCGCCAGCAGCCACGGGACAGTGGGCATCGAGCAGTACTTC	CASSHGTVGIEQYF
few	NA	TRBV30	12	TRBJ1-3	TGTGCCTCGTCTTCGGCAGGAAACACCATATATTTT	CASSSAGNTIYF
few	TRBD2	TRBV20-1	14	TRBJ2-3	TGCAGTGCTACGGCTAGCGGGAGGACAGATACGCAGTATTTT	CSATASGRTDTQYF
NA	NA	TRBV3-1	14	TRBJ2-7	TGTGCCAGCAGCCATTCATCTGACGGGCGCGAGCAGTACTTC	CASSHSSDGREQYF
NA	NA	TRBV5-6	14	TRBJ1-6	TGTGCCAGCAGCCGGAACCGGGGGGATTCACCCCTCCACTTT	CASSRNRGDSPLHF
NA	NA	TRBV4-1	17	TRBJ2-4	TGCGCCAGCAGCCAAGATGTGCAGCAGCTAGCCAAAAACATTCAGTACTTC	CASSQDVQQLAKNIQYF
NA	NA	TRBV12-3/TRBV12-4	15	TRBJ2-7	TGTGCCAGCAGATCCGGGACCGTCAACTCCTACGAGCAGTACTTC	CASRSGTVNSYEQYF
NA	TRBD2	TRBV5-4	15	TRBJ2-1	TGTGCCAGCAGCTCCATAGCGGGAAACTACAATGAGCAGTTCTTC	CASSSIAGNYNEQFF
few	NA	TRBV6-1	14	TRBJ2-7	TGTGCCAGCAGTGAAGAGGGCGGATCTTTTCGGCAGTACTTC	CASSEEGGSFRQYF
NA	NA	TRBV29-1	13	TRBJ2-5	TGCAGCGTGCAACAGGGCGGCGGGGAGACCCAGTACTTC	CSVQQGGGETQYF
few	TRBD1	TRBV7-8	14	TRBJ2-7	TGTGCCAGCAGCCTCGACAGGGCCTCCTACGAGCAGTACTTC	CASSLDRASYEQYF
NA	NA	TRBV25-1	13	TRBJ1-2	TGTGCCAGCGGTGTGACAGAGCACTATGGCTACACCTTC	CASGVTEHYGYTF
NA	TRBD1	TRBV7-2	15	TRBJ2-5	TGTGCCAGCAGCTTTAGGGACAGCCACCAAGAGACCCAGTACTTC	CASSFRDSHQETQYF
many	NA	TRBV5-1	14	TRBJ2-1	TGCGCCAGCAGCGACGGGACAAGCTACAATGAGCAGTTCTTC	CASSDGTSYNEQFF
few	TRBD2	TRBV9	16	TRBJ2-1	TGTGCCAGCAGCGCCGAACTAGCGGGAGGTCACAATGAGCAGTTCTTC	CASSAELAGGHNEQFF
NA	TRBD1	TRBV4-2	15	TRBJ2-1	TGTGCCAGCAGCCAAGAGAAGACAGGGTGGAATGAGCAGTTCTTC	CASSQEKTGWNEQFF
NA	NA	TRBV7-3	12	TRBJ2-2	TGTGCCAGCAGCTTAATGACAGGGGAGCTGTTTTTT	CASSLMTGELFF
many	TRBD1	TRBV12-3/TRBV12-4	13	TRBJ2-7	TGTGCCAGCAGTGCAGGCAGGGGGCTTGAGCAGTACTTC	CASSAGRGLEQYF
NA	NA	TRBV2	15	TRBJ2-3	TGTGCCAGCAGACGAGACGGGACTAGCACAGATACGCAGTATTTT	CASRRDGTSTDTQYF
NA	NA	TRBV24-1	13	TRBJ2-3	TGTGCCACCAAGCTGGGACCCACAGATACGCAGTATTTT	CATKLGPTDTQYF
NA	TRBD2	TRBV24-1	17	TRBJ2-7	TGTGCCACCAGTGCCATCACGTCAGCGGGAGGGCGGCACGAGCAGTACTTC	CATSAITSAGGRHEQYF
many	NA	TRBV29-1	14	TRBJ1-3	TGCAGCGTTGTGGTACAGGCCTCTGGAAACACCATATATTTT	CSVVVQASGNTIYF
few	NA	TRBV24-1	16	TRBJ2-3	TGTGCCACCAGTGACCCACGGTACGGTAGCACAGATACGCAGTATTTT	CATSDPRYGSTDTQYF